This TCR beta chain was sequenced in a study of T cells in localized non-small cell lung cancer. Broader study findings: Appearances in adjacent lung were noted for a median 57 of the top 100 tumor clones. Sequencing involved a lone tumor region, leaving heterogeneity possible.

Per germline, CDR1 SEHNR and CDR2 FQNEAQ (reference sequence). CDR3 size: 14 residues. The V end was cut by 5 bases, the J end by 2 bases, with 13 bases between. Here immunoSEQ multiplex PCR was the method, and the copy in TCRdb shows in-frame clones only, minus some. The repertoire consists of about 82,000 clones, with 60% to 85% occurring once and the leading ten covering over 15%. Regarding this clone: Its target is not known.

The chain has TRBV7-9 and TRBJ2-7, with D possibly being TRBD1 (7 bases). The sequence was collected from a man aged 35-69 years with stage II squamous cell lung carcinoma. Sequences were derived from PBMCs, sampled before any cancer treatment. Here the CDR3 DNA reads TGTGCCAGCAGCCCCGGAGGGGGCCCCTACGAGCAGTACTTC. It encodes CASSPGGGPYEQYF.